This TCR beta chain appears in the sequencing data of a study of cytomegalovirus exposure and HLA in healthy donors. The wider study: Among the approximately 400 genotyped donors, about 81% were placed in the Caucasian-associated ancestry cluster.

Study observations and caveats: A prior analysis recorded that most TCR beta V segments were productive about 90% or about 30% of the time.

On this clone: Its antigen is not identified.

Unrecorded immune exposures were likely, despite nominal health at sampling. The PCR employed 60 Vbeta primers together with 13 Jbeta primers. Some clones are missing from TCRdb's copy, which holds only in-frame ones; the method was immunoSEQ multiplex PCR. The sample lists 90,000 to 150,000 clones, approximately 80% occurring once. This receptor was identified in a female donor in good health and CMV-seronegative. Specimen: PBMCs.

CDR3 nucleotides: TGCGCCAGCAGCTCCGGGACTAGCGGACACAATGAGCAGTTCTTC. Protein sequence: CASSSGTSGHNEQFF. This chain links TRBV5-1 with TRBJ2-1; 11 positions agree with TRBD2. Germline V gives CDR1 SGHRS, CDR2 YFSETQ. CDR3 length: 15 residues. V lost 3 bases and J lost 5; bases outside the gene matches: 4.